These 13 T cell receptor beta chains originate from one sample sequenced in a study of T cells in Graves' hyperthyroidism and ophthalmopathy. Amplification of TCR beta CDR3 regions was performed using RNA transcripts as template. The study used the HTBI primer set for a first-round RT-PCR of the TCR CDR3. TCRdb processed the multiplex PCR reads anew with MiXCR; each CDR3 protein has one entry. The sample records a few hundred thousand distinct CDR3 sequences, about a fifth being singletons. Material: blood. Every receptor here comes from a man younger than 30 with Graves' ophthalmopathy.

This clonotype was detected ten times or more. CDR3: CAIRTGPMNTEAFF. The CDR3 DNA reads as TGTGCCATCAGGACCGGCCCCATGAACACTGAAGCTTTCTTT. The chain recombines TRBV10-3 with TRBJ1-1; D call uncertain. The CDR3 has 14 residues. Trimming cost V 6 bases and J 0 bases, with 11 bases left between them. Germline V lookup: CDR1 ENHRY, CDR2 SYGVKD.

This clonotype turned up a few times. The chain recombines TRBV7-8 with TRBJ1-4; D might be TRBD1 (5 bases). V lost 5 bases to trimming and J lost 7 bases, with 20 bases between them. CDR3 length equals 16 residues. The germline gives CDR1 SGHVS, CDR2 FQNEAQ. The CDR3 bases are TGTGCCAGCAGCCGCGGGCGGGTGGGGGGTAGTGAAAAACTGTTTTTT. Protein sequence: CASSRGRVGGSEKLFF.

The chain recombines TRBV18 with TRBJ1-3; D perhaps matches TRBD1 (5 bases). Trimming left V 0 bases short and J 0 bases short, with 12 bases between. This CDR3 contains 17 residues. The germline V gene encodes CDR1 KGHSH and CDR2 LQKENI. The CDR3 spells CASSPPGTFDSGNTIYF. The CDR3 bases are TGTGCCAGCTCACCACCGGGGACGTTCGACTCTGGAAACACCATATATTTT.

With regard to this clonotype: A clone one base away is much larger, so this may be a read error. This rearrangement joins TRBV6-1 to TRBJ2-7; D is uncertain. The CDR3 loop spans 15 amino acids. Per the germline V gene, CDR1 is MNHNS and CDR2 is SASEGT. DNA of the CDR3: TGTGCCAGCAGTACCCCCACTGGATGGTCCTACGGGCAGTACTTC. This translates into CASSTPTGWSYGQYF.

The V call is TRBV28, the J call TRBJ1-6; no firm D call. Germline V gene data show CDR1 as MDHEN and CDR2 as SYDVKM. The ends were cut back, 4 bases at V and 8 bases at J, with 9 bases in the middle. The CDR3 has 13 residues. The CDR3 reads CASSSLRYSPLHF. The DNA of the CDR3 is TGTGCCAGCAGTTCCCTCAGATATTCACCCCTCCACTTT.

A remark on this clonotype: A much larger clone lies one base from this, so it may be a read error. V and J are TRBV12-3 or TRBV12-4 and TRBJ1-1; D possibly corresponds to TRBD1 (5 bases). V was trimmed by 5 bases and J by 3 bases, leaving 10 bases between them. The CDR3 is 13 amino acids. CDR3 loop: CASSRGEYTEAFF. The CDR3 region has the DNA TGTGCCAGCAGTAGAGGGGAGTACACTGAAGCTTTCTTT.

This clonotype was detected ten times or more. This sequence joins TRBV2 and TRBJ2-6; weak D call: TRBD1 (6 bases). Germline CDR1 and CDR2: SNHLY and FYNNEI. Trimming shortened V by 6 bases and J by 7 bases, and 13 bases separated the two germline ends. This CDR3 has 14 residues. This CDR3 is CASSAGAPANVLTF. The CDR3 bases are TGTGCCAGCAGCGCAGGGGCCCCAGCCAACGTCCTGACTTTC.

The chain recombines TRBV6-1 with TRBJ2-7; D unresolved. This CDR3 comprises 14 residues. Germline V gene sequence: CDR1 MNHNS, CDR2 SASEGT. Trimming removed 4 bases from V and 2 bases from J, with 12 bases in between. The CDR3 DNA reads as TGTGCCAGCAGTGGGTTGGGAAAAGCCTACGAGCAGTACTTC. Translating gives CASSGLGKAYEQYF.

The J gene is TRBJ1-3, the V gene TRBV3-1; D ambiguous. CDR1 and CDR2 from the germline V gene are LGHDT and YNNKEL (reference sequence). V was shortened by 1 base and J by 4 bases, with 8 bases between the two germline ends. The CDR3 has 14 amino acids. CDR3 nucleotides: TGTGCCAGCAGCCAAGGGAACATAGGAAACACCATATATTTT. It specifies CASSQGNIGNTIYF.

The table lists this clonotype with many counts. This chain joins TRBV12-3 or TRBV12-4 and TRBJ1-4; possibly TRBD1 for D (5 bases). V lost 3 bases and J lost 9, with 14 bases in between. CDR3 length: 14 amino acids. This chain's CDR3 is CASSFQSWDQKLFF. The CDR3 DNA reads TGTGCCAGCAGTTTTCAGTCCTGGGACCAAAAACTGTTTTTT.

This clonotype was seen more than once but under ten times. This chain uses TRBV19 with TRBJ2-2; D is undetermined. Germline V gene lookup returns CDR1 LNHDA and CDR2 SQIVND (reference sequence). V lost 6 bases, J lost 3 bases, and 14 bases lay in between. This CDR3 contains 15 residues. The CDR3 coding sequence is TGTGCCAGTAGGCTACGCCCGGCGGACACCGGGGAGCTGTTTTTT. This translates into CASRLRPADTGELFF.

CDR3 sequence: CASSPTGRGYGYTF. As DNA, the CDR3 is TGTGCCAGCTCACCAACGGGCAGGGGCTATGGCTACACCTTC. The rearrangement links TRBV18 to TRBJ1-2, with D perhaps TRBD1 (6 bases). The CDR3 sequence is 14 residues long. Germline lookup yields CDR1 KGHSH and CDR2 LQKENI. V was cut by 2 bases and J by 4 bases, with 11 bases left in between.

This clonotype was seen many times. The chain uses TRBV15 and TRBJ2-5; 8 bases match TRBD2. Losses at the gene ends were 1 base for V and 5 bases for J; bases not matched to a gene: 6. Germline V gene data show CDR1 as LNHNV and CDR2 as YYDKDF (reference sequence). CDR3 length equals 15 residues. The CDR3 sequence is CATSRGRGGAETQYF. CDR3 DNA: TGTGCCACCAGCAGAGGCCGGGGGGGCGCGGAGACCCAGTACTTC.